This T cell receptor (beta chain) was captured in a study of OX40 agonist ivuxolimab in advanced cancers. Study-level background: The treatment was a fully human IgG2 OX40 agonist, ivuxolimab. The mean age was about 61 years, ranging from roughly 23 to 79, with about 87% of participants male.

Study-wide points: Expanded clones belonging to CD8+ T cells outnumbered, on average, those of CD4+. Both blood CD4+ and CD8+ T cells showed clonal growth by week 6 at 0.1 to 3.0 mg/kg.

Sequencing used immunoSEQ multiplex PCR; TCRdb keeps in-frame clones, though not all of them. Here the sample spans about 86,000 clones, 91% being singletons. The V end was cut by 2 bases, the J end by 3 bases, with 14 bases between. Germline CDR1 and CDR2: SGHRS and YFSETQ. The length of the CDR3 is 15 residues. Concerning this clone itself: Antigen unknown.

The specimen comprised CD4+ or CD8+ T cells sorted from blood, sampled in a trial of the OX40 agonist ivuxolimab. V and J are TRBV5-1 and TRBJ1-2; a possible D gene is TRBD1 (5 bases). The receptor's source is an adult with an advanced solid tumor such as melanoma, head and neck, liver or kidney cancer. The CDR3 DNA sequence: TGCGCCAGCAGCTTTGGGGGGGACGTGGACTATGGCTACACCTTC. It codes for CASSFGGDVDYGYTF.